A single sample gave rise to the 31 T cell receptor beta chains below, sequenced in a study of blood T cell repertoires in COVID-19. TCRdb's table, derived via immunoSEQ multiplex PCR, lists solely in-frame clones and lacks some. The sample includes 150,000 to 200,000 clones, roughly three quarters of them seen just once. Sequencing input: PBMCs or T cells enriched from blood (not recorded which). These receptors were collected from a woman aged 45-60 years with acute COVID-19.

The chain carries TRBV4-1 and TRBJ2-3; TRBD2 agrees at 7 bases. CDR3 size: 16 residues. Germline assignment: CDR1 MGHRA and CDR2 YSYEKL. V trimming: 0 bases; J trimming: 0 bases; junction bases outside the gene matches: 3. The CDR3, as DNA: TGCGCCAGCAGCCAAGATCCAGCGGGGAGCACAGATACGCAGTATTTT. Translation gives CASSQDPAGSTDTQYF.

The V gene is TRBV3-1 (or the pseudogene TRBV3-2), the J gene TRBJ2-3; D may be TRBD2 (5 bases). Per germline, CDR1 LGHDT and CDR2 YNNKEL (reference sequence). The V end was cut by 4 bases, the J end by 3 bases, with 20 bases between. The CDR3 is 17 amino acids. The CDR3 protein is CASSLHDTGLATDTQYF. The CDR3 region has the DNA TGTGCCAGCAGCCTCCATGACACCGGCCTAGCTACAGATACGCAGTATTTT.

The CDR3 bases are TGTGCCAGTAGTAGAAAAGGGGGCCTTGCCCAGTATGGCTACACCTTC. It encodes CASSRKGGLAQYGYTF. The V call is TRBV19, the J call TRBJ1-2; 7 bases are a match to TRBD1. V lost 4 bases to trimming and J lost 5 bases; unmatched junction nucleotides: 13. The CDR3 covers 16 residues. The germline gives CDR1 LNHDA, CDR2 SQIVND (reference sequence).

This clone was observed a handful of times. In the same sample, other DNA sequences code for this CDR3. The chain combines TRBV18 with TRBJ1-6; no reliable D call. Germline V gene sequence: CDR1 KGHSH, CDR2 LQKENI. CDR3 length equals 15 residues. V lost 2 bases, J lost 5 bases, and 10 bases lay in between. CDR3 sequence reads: CASSPGRGHNSPLHF. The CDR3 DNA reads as TGTGCCAGCTCACCAGGGAGAGGGCATAATTCACCCCTCCACTTT.

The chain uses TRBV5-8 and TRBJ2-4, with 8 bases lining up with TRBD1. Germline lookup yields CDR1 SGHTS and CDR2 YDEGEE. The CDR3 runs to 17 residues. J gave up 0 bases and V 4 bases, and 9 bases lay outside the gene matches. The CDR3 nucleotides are TGTGCCAGCAGCCTGGGGACAGGAAGTCTAGCCAAAAACATTCAGTACTTC. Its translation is CASSLGTGSLAKNIQYF.

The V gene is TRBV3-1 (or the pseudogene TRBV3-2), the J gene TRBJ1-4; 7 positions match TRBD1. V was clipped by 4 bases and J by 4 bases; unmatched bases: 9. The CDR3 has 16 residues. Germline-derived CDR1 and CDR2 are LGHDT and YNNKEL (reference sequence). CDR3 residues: CASSPDRDFGNEKLFF. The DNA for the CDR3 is TGTGCCAGCAGCCCTGACAGGGATTTTGGTAATGAAAAACTGTTTTTT.

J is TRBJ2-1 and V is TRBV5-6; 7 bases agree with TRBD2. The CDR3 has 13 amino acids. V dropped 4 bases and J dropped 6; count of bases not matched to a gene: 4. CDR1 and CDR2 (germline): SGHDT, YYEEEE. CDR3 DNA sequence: TGTGCCAGCAGCCCGGGGGGTCTCAATGAGCAGTTCTTC. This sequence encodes CASSPGGLNEQFF.

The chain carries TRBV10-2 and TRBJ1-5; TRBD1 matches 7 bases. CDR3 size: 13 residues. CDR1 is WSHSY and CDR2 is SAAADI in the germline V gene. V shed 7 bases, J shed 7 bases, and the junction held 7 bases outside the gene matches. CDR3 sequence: CASNPTGNQPQHF. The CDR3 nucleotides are TGCGCCAGCAATCCGACAGGGAACCAGCCCCAGCATTTT.

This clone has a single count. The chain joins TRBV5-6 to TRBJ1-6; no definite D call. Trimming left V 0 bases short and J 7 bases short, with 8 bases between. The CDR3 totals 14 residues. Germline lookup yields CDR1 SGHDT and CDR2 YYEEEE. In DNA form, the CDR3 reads TGTGCCAGCAGCTTGGGGACGGGGAATTCACCCCTCCACTTT. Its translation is CASSLGTGNSPLHF.

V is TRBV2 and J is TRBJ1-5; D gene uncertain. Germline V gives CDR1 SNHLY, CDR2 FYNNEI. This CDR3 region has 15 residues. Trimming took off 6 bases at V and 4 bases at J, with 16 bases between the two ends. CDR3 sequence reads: CASSSDRVGNQPQHF. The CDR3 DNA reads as TGTGCCAGCAGCTCCGACCGGGTCGGAAATCAGCCCCAGCATTTT. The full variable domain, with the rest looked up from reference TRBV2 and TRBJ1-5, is EPEVTQTPSHQVTQMGQEVILRCVPISNHLYFYWYRQILGQKVEFLVSFYNNEISEKSEIFDDQFSVERPDGSNFTLKIRSTKLEDSAMYFCASSSDRVGNQPQHFGDGTRLSIL.

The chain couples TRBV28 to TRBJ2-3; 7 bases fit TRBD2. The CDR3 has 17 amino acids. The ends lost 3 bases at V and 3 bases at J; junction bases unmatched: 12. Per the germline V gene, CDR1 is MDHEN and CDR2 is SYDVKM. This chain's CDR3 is CASSFGRASELTDTQYF. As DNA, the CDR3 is TGTGCCAGCAGTTTTGGGAGGGCTAGCGAGTTGACAGATACGCAGTATTTT.

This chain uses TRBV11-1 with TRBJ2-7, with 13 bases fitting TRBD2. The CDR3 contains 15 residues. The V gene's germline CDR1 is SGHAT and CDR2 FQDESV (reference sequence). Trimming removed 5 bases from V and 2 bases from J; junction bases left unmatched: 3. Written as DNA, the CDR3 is TGTGCCAGCAGCCGGACTAGCGGGGGCGCCTACGAGCAGTACGTC. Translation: CASSRTSGGAYEQYV.

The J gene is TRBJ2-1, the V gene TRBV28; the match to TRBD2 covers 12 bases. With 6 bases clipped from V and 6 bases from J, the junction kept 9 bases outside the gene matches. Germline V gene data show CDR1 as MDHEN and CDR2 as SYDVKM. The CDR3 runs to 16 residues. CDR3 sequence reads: CASSRTSGVKSNEQFF. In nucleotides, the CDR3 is TGTGCCAGCAGCCGGACTAGCGGGGTCAAATCCAATGAGCAGTTCTTC.

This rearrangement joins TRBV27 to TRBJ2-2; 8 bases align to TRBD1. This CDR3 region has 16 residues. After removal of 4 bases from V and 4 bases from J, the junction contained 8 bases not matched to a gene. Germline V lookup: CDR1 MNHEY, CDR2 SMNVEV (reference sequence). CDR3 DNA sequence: TGTGCCAGCAGTTCACGACAGGGGCTATCCACCGGGGAGCTGTTTTTT. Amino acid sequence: CASSSRQGLSTGELFF.

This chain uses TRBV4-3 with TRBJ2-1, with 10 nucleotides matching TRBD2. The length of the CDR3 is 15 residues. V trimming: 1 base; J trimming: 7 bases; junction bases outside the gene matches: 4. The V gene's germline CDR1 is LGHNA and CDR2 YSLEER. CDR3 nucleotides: TGCGCCAGCAGCCAAGCACTAGCGGGGACGAATGAGCAGTTCTTC. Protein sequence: CASSQALAGTNEQFF.

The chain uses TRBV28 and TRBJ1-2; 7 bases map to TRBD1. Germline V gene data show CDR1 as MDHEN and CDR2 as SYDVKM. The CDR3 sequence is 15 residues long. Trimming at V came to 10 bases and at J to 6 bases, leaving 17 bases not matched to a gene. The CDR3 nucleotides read TGTGCCACCAGGGGGACAGCCCTTGAACTTGATGGCTACACCTTC. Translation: CATRGTALELDGYTF.

The DNA for the CDR3 is TGTGCCAGCAGTTTAGCGTCGGGAAACACCATATATTTT. This encodes CASSLASGNTIYF. V usage is TRBV12-3 or TRBV12-4 and J usage is TRBJ1-3, with unresolved D. The CDR3 runs 13 residues. V was shortened by 0 bases and J by 4 bases, with 4 bases between the two germline ends.

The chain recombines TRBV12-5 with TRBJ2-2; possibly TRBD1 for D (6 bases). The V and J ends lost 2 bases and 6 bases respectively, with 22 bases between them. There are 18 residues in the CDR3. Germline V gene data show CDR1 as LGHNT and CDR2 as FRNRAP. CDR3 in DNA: TGTGCTAGTGGTTTGATGCCACGGGCAGGGGAACACCCCGGGGAGCTGTTTTTT. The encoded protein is CASGLMPRAGEHPGELFF.

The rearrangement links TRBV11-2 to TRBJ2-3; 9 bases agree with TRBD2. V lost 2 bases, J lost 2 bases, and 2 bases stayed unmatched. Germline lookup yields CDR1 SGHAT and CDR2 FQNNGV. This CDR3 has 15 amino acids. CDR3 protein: CASSLSGGFTDTQYF. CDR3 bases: TGTGCCAGCAGCTTAAGCGGGGGGTTCACAGATACGCAGTATTTT.

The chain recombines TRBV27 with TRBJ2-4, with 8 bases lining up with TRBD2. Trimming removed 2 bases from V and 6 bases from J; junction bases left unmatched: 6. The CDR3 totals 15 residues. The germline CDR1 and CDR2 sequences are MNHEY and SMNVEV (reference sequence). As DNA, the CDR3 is TGTGCCAGCAGTTTACGAGCGGGGGCGAGAAACATTCAGTACTTC. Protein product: CASSLRAGARNIQYF.

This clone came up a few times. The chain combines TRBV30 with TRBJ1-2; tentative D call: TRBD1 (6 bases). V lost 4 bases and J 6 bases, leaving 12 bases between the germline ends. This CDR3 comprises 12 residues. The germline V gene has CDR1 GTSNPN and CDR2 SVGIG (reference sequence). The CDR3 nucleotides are TGTGCCTGGATGGAGGGGGGGCATGGCTACACCTTC. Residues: CAWMEGGHGYTF.

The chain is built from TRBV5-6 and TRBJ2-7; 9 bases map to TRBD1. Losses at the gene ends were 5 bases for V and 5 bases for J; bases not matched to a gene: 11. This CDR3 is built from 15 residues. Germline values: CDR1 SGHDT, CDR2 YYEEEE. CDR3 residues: CASRRLDRGLDEQYV. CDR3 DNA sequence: TGTGCCAGCAGACGACTGGACAGGGGACTCGACGAGCAGTACGTC.

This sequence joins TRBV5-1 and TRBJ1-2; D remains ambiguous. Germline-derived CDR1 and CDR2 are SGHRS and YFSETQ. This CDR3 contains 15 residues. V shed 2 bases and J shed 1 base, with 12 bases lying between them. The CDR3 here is CASSFGEAGNYGYTF. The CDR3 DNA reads TGCGCCAGCAGCTTCGGAGAAGCGGGTAACTATGGCTACACCTTC.

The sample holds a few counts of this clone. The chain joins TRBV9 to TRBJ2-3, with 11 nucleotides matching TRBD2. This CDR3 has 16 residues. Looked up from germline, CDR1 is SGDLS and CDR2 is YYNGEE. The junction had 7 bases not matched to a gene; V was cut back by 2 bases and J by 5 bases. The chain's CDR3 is CASSVSSGGALDTQYF. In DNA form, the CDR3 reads TGTGCCAGCAGCGTGAGTAGCGGGGGGGCTCTAGATACGCAGTATTTT.

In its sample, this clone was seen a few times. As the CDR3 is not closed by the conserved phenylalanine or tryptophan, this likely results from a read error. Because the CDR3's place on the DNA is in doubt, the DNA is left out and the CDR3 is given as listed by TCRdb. CDR3 sequence: CASSLRELSPRL. This rearrangement joins TRBV7-9 to TRBJ1-1. The CDR3 numbers 12 amino acids, ends counted. The V gene's germline CDR1 is SEHNR and CDR2 FQNEAQ (reference sequence).

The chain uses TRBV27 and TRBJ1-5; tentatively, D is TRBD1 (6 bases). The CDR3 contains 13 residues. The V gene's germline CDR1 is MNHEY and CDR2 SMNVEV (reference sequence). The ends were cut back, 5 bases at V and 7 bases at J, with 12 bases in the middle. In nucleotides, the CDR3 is TGTGCCAGCAGTCTTTACAGGGAGCAGCCCCAGCATTTT. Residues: CASSLYREQPQHF.

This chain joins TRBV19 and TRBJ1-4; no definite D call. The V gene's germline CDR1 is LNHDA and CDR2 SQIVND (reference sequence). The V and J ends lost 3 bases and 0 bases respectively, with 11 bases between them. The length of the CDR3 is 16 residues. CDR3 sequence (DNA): TGTGCCAGTAGTATGGAGAGGGTTGCAACTAATGAAAAACTGTTTTTT. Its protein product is CASSMERVATNEKLFF.

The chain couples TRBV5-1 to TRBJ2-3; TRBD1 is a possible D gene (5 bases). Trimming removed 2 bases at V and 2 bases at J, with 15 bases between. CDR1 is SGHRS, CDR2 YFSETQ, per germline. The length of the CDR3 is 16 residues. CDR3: CASSLRGRVTTDTQYF. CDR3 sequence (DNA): TGCGCCAGCAGCTTAAGGGGTAGGGTTACCACAGATACGCAGTATTTT.

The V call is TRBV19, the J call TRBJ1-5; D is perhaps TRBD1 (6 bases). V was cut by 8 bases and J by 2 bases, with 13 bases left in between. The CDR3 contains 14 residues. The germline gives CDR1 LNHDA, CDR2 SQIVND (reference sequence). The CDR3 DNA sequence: TGTGCCAGTCAGGACAGACGGGGCAATCAGCCCCAGCATTTT. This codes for CASQDRRGNQPQHF. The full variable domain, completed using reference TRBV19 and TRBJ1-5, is DGGITQSPKYLFRKEGQNVTLSCEQNLNHDAMYWYRQDPGQGLRLIYYSQIVNDFQKGDIAEGYSVSREKKESFPLTVTSAQKNPTAFYLCASQDRRGNQPQHFGDGTRLSIL.

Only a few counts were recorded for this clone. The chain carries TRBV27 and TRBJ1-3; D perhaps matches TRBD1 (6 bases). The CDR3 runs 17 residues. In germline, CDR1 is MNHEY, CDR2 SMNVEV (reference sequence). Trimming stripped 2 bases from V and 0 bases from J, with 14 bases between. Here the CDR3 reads CASSLDRGALSGNTIYF. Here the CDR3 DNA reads TGTGCCAGCAGTTTAGATCGGGGGGCCCTCTCTGGAAACACCATATATTTT.

The CDR3 region is CASTVTTPMGRGHQPQHF. CDR3 nucleotide sequence: TGTGCCAGCACCGTAACAACACCGATGGGCAGGGGGCATCAGCCCCAGCATTTT. The chain recombines TRBV28 with TRBJ1-5; 8 bases are shared with TRBD1. The V segment lost 7 bases and the J segment 5 bases; nucleotides outside the gene matches: 19. Germline CDR1 is MDHEN and CDR2 is SYDVKM. The CDR3 length is 18 residues.